Listed below are T cell receptor beta chains from one sample, sequenced in a study of technical replicates of blood from a few donors. Method: immunoSEQ multiplex PCR; TCRdb's copy keeps in-frame clones and lacks some. The top ten hold under 0.3% of the sample, which has more than 75,000 clones, roughly 93% seen once. The specimen sequenced was T cells isolated from PBMCs. The receptors were gathered from a human donor in good health. CDR3s include the opening cysteine and the closing phenylalanine or tryptophan.

V	J	CDR3
TRBV7-8	TRBJ1-6	CASSLGQGKVGTLHF
TRBV27	TRBJ2-7	CASSLRGTSAYEQYF
TRBV6-4	TRBJ2-2	CASSAQGLTNTGELFF
TRBV7-7	TRBJ2-3	CASSPKLAGADTQYF
TRBV6-1	TRBJ2-3	CASSEVSTDTQYF
TRBV18	TRBJ2-7	CASSPWEQGARSEQYF
TRBV13	TRBJ2-1	CASMRRDRGLNEQFF
TRBV29-1	TRBJ1-1	CSVLIVRGEAFF
TRBV4-2	TRBJ2-2	CASSQEGGVTGELFF
TRBV7-3	TRBJ2-3	CASSPLGTVSTDTQYF
TRBV5-1	TRBJ2-2	CASSLARGDNPAGELFF
TRBV28	TRBJ2-7	CASSFSAGRGLWEQYF
TRBV5-1	TRBJ2-1	CASSQGLAGAYNEQFF
TRBV2	TRBJ1-2	CASPRVKGYTF
TRBV4-1	TRBJ2-3	CASSQEGQVTDTQYF
TRBV5-1	TRBJ1-4	CASSLNRRVEKLFF
TRBV6-5	TRBJ1-1	CASSYPGTGGKEAFF
TRBV7-6	TRBJ1-5	CASSLGQGRNQPQHF
TRBV6-1	TRBJ2-1	CASTRFGTGWKFF
TRBV6-6	TRBJ2-3	CASSPVRSTDTQYF
TRBV19	TRBJ1-5	CASSIGGTGGSPQHF
TRBV7-3	TRBJ2-2	CASSSPQGSNTGELFF
TRBV15	TRBJ1-4	CATRGGTLGGSEKLFF
TRBV7-6	TRBJ2-3	CASSFLAGGGTDTQYF
TRBV6-5	TRBJ1-3	CASSSGQVSGNTIYF
TRBV19	TRBJ1-5	CASSLVMSNQPQHF
TRBV28	TRBJ2-1	CASSPGQFYNEQFF
TRBV5-4	TRBJ2-3	CASRRQIAGGMSTDTQYF
TRBV11-2	TRBJ1-2	CASSLAEVGRRGYTF
TRBV18	TRBJ2-7	CASSPAGYEQYF
TRBV6-1	TRBJ1-3	CASSEALGGAGNTIYF
TRBV28	TRBJ1-2	CASSFGPVGVNGYTF
TRBV7-8	TRBJ1-1	CASSLGPDRAFF